These T cell receptor beta chains were read from a single sample in a study of regulatory T cells in long-lasting Graves disease. Each CDR3 protein is one row after TCRdb ran MiXCR on the multiplex PCR reads. The sample holds 400,000 to 450,000 distinct CDR3 sequences, about 15% seen once. These data also featured in a second study, about T cells in Graves' hyperthyroidism and ophthalmopathy.

This material consisted of peripheral blood mononuclear cells (PBMCs), taken at new diagnosis, from a patient treated with antithyroid drugs. All receptors derive from a woman in her twenties or thirties with Graves disease. Both conserved end residues are part of each CDR3. A D gene is named only where the DNA matches it firmly. The size field is filled for only some rows; it gives once, few, many or a size class.

CDR3 DNA,CDR3 protein,D gene,clone size,V gene,J gene
TGTGCCTGGAGGGAGGTGGGTGGAGGAATCGACTACGAGCAGTACTTC,CAWREVGGGIDYEQYF,NA,NA,TRBV30,TRBJ2-7
TGTGCCAGCAGAATCGGGGTCCCCGGGGAGCTGTTTTTT,CASRIGVPGELFF,NA,NA,TRBV5-6,TRBJ2-2
TGTGCCAGCAGTACTGGGACTAGGGGACCCAATGAGCAGTTCTTC,CASSTGTRGPNEQFF,TRBD2,few,TRBV7-3,TRBJ2-1
TGTGCCAGCAGCCCCCTGACTAGCGGGGGGTCGGGGCTGTCTTTT,CASSPLTSGGSGLSF,TRBD2,NA,TRBV7-6,TRBJ2-2
TGTGCCTGGAGTGTAATGGGGGGAGAGCAGTTCTTC,CAWSVMGGEQFF,NA,NA,TRBV30,TRBJ2-1
TGCAGTGCTAGAGTCATAGCGGCTTCATACAATGAGCAGTTCTTC,CSARVIAASYNEQFF,NA,many,TRBV20-1,TRBJ2-1
TGTGCCAGCAGCTTAATAGCGGGACTAAACACCGGGGAGCTGTTTTTT,CASSLIAGLNTGELFF,TRBD2,NA,TRBV7-3,TRBJ2-2
TGTGCCAGCAGCCAAGATCCCCTAGCCAGGACCTACGAGCAGTACTTC,CASSQDPLARTYEQYF,NA,few,TRBV14,TRBJ2-7
TGCAGTGCTAGAGGGGGAGGCGAGCAGTACTTC,CSARGGGEQYF,NA,many,TRBV20-1,TRBJ2-7
TGTGCCAGCAGTTACCGACTAGCAGAACAAGAGACCCAGTACTTC,CASSYRLAEQETQYF,TRBD2,NA,TRBV27,TRBJ2-5
TGCAGTGCTAGAGGTCAAGAAAAACCCGTCCACGAGCAGTACTTC,CSARGQEKPVHEQYF,NA,few,TRBV20-1,TRBJ2-7
TGTGCCAGTAGTATAGCCTTCTACAATGAGCAGTTCTTC,CASSIAFYNEQFF,NA,once,TRBV19,TRBJ2-1
TGTGCCAGCAGTTTATCCGTCGCGGGAGGCTACACCTTC,CASSLSVAGGYTF,NA,many,TRBV27,TRBJ1-2
TGTGCCATCAGCCTCGGAGGGCCGGGTGAGCAGTACTTC,CAISLGGPGEQYF,NA,many,TRBV10-3,TRBJ2-7
TGTGCCAGCAGGCCCCCGACAGGGGTGGGCACAGATACGCAGTATTTT,CASRPPTGVGTDTQYF,TRBD1,few,TRBV7-9,TRBJ2-3
TGTGCCAGCAGCCAAAACGAGCGAGAGCAGTACTTC,CASSQNEREQYF,NA,many,TRBV3-1,TRBJ2-7
TGTGCCAGCAGCATGCAGGGGGACACTGAAGCTTTCTTT,CASSMQGDTEAFF,TRBD1,few,TRBV5-4,TRBJ1-1
TGTGCCAGCAGTTCCCTATCTAGCGGCAACTCCTACAATGAGCAGTTCTTC,CASSSLSSGNSYNEQFF,TRBD2,few,TRBV12-3/TRBV12-4,TRBJ2-1
TGTGCCAGCAGTTACTCGAGCGCGGGAGGAGTAGAGACCCAGTACTTC,CASSYSSAGGVETQYF,TRBD2,many,TRBV6-6,TRBJ2-5
TGCAGTGCTAGAGATGGGACAGGGAGTGACACCATATATTTT,CSARDGTGSDTIYF,TRBD1,few,TRBV20-1,TRBJ1-3
TGTGCCACCAGTGAGACGGGACAGGCTGAAAAACTGTTTTTT,CATSETGQAEKLFF,TRBD1,few,TRBV24-1,TRBJ1-4
TGTGCCAGCCAGGGGGGTGGTCCGACTGAAGCTTTCTTT,CASQGGGPTEAFF,TRBD1,few,TRBV7-8,TRBJ1-1
TGCAGTGCTAGTCAGGGTTTCAAAAACATTCAGTACTTC,CSASQGFKNIQYF,NA,few,TRBV20-1,TRBJ2-4